A single sample is the source of the 31 T cell receptor beta chains below, sequenced in a study of blood T cells in healthy people across ages. Combining a sample-barcoded 5' primer with a J-beta primer mix, a second PCR ran for about 6 to 12 cycles. MiXCR, applied by TCRdb to the 5' RACE reads, yields one record per CDR3 protein. The sample comprises fewer than 900,000 distinct CDR3 sequences, about 42% of which are singletons, and about 20% rests with the top ten. The sample taken for sequencing was blood. The receptors shown here come from a woman aged 60-70 years in good health.

Of note for this clonotype: Sequence at one end of the junction differs from germline and may be a read error. J is TRBJ2-3 and V is TRBV20-1, with 8 nucleotides matching TRBD2. This CDR3 contains 13 residues. Germline CDR1 and CDR2: DFQATT and SNEGSKA (reference sequence). CDR3: CSIAGIDGDTRYF. The CDR3 region has the DNA TGCAGTATAGCGGGAATAGACGGAGATACGCGGTATTTT.

J is TRBJ2-1 and V is TRBV6-5; tentatively, D is TRBD2 (7 bases). Germline-derived CDR1 and CDR2 are MNHEY and SVGAGI. This CDR3 has 19 amino acids. Between the trimmed V and J ends, which lost 0 bases and 7 bases, there was a span of 25 bases. CDR3 in amino acids: CASSYSIGGASDIRNEQFF. In nucleotides, the CDR3 is TGTGCCAGCAGTTACTCGATAGGGGGGGCGAGCGACATTCGGAATGAGCAGTTCTTC.

The chain joins TRBV12-3 or TRBV12-4 to TRBJ1-1; tentative D call: TRBD1 (5 bases). The CDR3 length is 16 residues. Trimming shortened V by 2 bases and J by 3 bases, and 16 bases separated the two germline ends. The CDR3 loop reads CASSLWGHGDHTEAFF. DNA of the CDR3: TGTGCCAGCAGTTTATGGGGCCACGGGGACCACACTGAAGCTTTCTTT.

In this sample, this clonotype turned up many times. This sequence joins TRBV7-2 and TRBJ2-4; possibly TRBD2 for D (6 bases). Germline-derived CDR1 and CDR2 are SGHTA and FQGNSA. Trimming cost V 2 bases and J 9 bases, with 8 bases left between them. The CDR3 totals 12 residues. The CDR3 reads CASSLKEGIQYF. The CDR3 coding sequence is TGTGCCAGCAGCTTAAAGGAGGGCATTCAGTACTTC.

The rearrangement uses TRBV29-1 and TRBJ2-1, with 11 nucleotides matching TRBD2. The CDR3 has 14 amino acids. Germline CDR1 reads SQVTM; CDR2 reads ANQGSEA. V was pared by 6 bases and J by 4 bases, with 5 bases of the junction left unmatched. In DNA, the CDR3 is TGCAGCGTCCCGGGACTAGCGGATTACAATGAGCAGTTCTTC. Translation gives CSVPGLADYNEQFF.

The V and J genes are TRBV6-6 and TRBJ2-1; TRBD2 matches at 7 bases. Germline CDR1 and CDR2: MNHNY and SVGAGI (reference sequence). This CDR3 has 15 residues. V was clipped by 5 bases and J by 8 bases; unmatched bases: 12. The CDR3 DNA reads TGTGCCAGCAGTCCAGGGACTGGCGGGAGAGATGAGCAGTTCTTC. It translates to CASSPGTGGRDEQFF.

CDR3 nucleotide sequence: TGTGCCAGCGGGTCAGCGGTTAATGTAAACAATGAGCAGTTCTTC. Translating gives CASGSAVNVNNEQFF. The chain employs TRBV6-2 or TRBV6-3 and TRBJ2-1, with D maybe TRBD2 (5 bases). CDR1 is MNHEY and CDR2 is SVGEGT in the germline V gene. CDR3 length equals 15 residues. V lost 8 bases and J lost 5, with 19 bases in between.

This clonotype was counted a few times. The gene calls are TRBV4-2 and TRBJ1-5; no clear D gene. CDR1 is LGHNA, CDR2 YNFKEQ, per germline. Deletions cut 1 base from V and 5 bases from J, with 12 bases between. The CDR3 is made up of 15 amino acids. The CDR3 loop is CASSQGEAGYQPQHF. As DNA, the CDR3 is TGTGCCAGCAGCCAAGGAGAGGCAGGCTATCAGCCCCAGCATTTT.

The V call is TRBV5-1, the J call TRBJ2-5, with D maybe TRBD2 (5 bases). V was pared by 4 bases and J by 2 bases, with 18 bases between. Germline CDR1 reads SGHRS; CDR2 reads YFSETQ. The CDR3 spans 16 residues. CDR3 protein: CASSQTFSGQQETQYF. The CDR3 nucleotides are TGCGCCAGCAGCCAGACGTTCAGCGGTCAGCAAGAGACCCAGTACTTC.

V usage is TRBV4-2 and J usage is TRBJ2-5, with 8 bases that match TRBD2. Matching the DNA end better, TRBJ2-7 makes the J call doubtful. Germline V gene sequence: CDR1 LGHNA, CDR2 YNFKEQ. The CDR3 is 15 amino acids. CDR3 nucleotides: TGTGCCAGCAGCCAACATAGCGGGGATGGCGGCGAGCAGTACTTC. It encodes CASSQHSGDGGEQYF.

The V gene is TRBV29-1, the J gene TRBJ2-4; 8 bases are a match to TRBD1. TRBJ2-7 explains the end of the DNA better; the J call may be wrong. CDR1 SQVTM and CDR2 ANQGSEA come from the germline V gene. The CDR3 runs to 15 residues. CDR3 in amino acids: CSALAPGTGSYEQYF. The CDR3 coding sequence is TGCAGCGCACTTGCCCCCGGGACAGGTTCATACGAGCAGTACTTC.

This clonotype was counted a few times. This rearrangement joins TRBV14 to TRBJ1-1; no clear D. The V gene's germline CDR1 is SGHDN and CDR2 FVKESK. Trimming removed 4 bases at V and 4 bases at J, with 16 bases between. The CDR3 contains 15 residues. This chain's CDR3 is CASSPTVGLGTEAFF. The CDR3 DNA follows: TGTGCCAGCAGCCCCACCGTGGGGTTGGGCACTGAAGCTTTCTTT.

The J gene is TRBJ2-5, the V gene TRBV7-8; possibly TRBD1 for D (5 bases). The J call may be faulty, since TRBJ2-7 better matches the DNA end. The length of the CDR3 is 13 residues. Germline CDR1 SGHVS, CDR2 FQNEAQ. DNA for the CDR3: TGTGCCAGCAGCTTAGCGGGTACAGGCGAGCAGTACTTC. Amino acid sequence: CASSLAGTGEQYF.

This clonotype has at least ten counts. This chain uses TRBV29-1 with TRBJ2-1; 9 bases agree with TRBD2. J lost 9 bases, V lost 4 bases, and 16 bases had no gene match. Per the germline V gene, CDR1 is SQVTM and CDR2 is ANQGSEA. The CDR3 contains 16 residues. CDR3 sequence reads: CSVGPGLAGPGGEQFF. The CDR3 DNA sequence: TGCAGCGTTGGACCCGGGCTAGCGGGGCCAGGGGGTGAGCAGTTCTTC.

This clonotype showed up just a few times. The genes are TRBV7-2 and TRBJ2-1; 12 bases line up with TRBD1. The CDR3 runs to 16 residues. Trimming cost V 1 base and J 7 bases; bases outside gene matches: 5. The germline V gene encodes CDR1 SGHTA and CDR2 FQGNSA. CDR3 region: CASSLVGTGGVNEQFF. CDR3 nucleotides: TGTGCCAGCAGCTTAGTCGGGACAGGGGGCGTGAATGAGCAGTTCTTC.

Only a few counts were recorded for this clonotype. This sequence joins TRBV20-1 and TRBJ2-7, with TRBD1 as a possible D gene (6 bases). Trimming stripped 4 bases from V and 5 bases from J, with 18 bases between. From germline, CDR1 is DFQATT and CDR2 SNEGSKA (reference sequence). The CDR3 covers 14 residues. CDR3 loop: CSAKKQQGSDEQYF. For the CDR3, the DNA is TGCAGTGCTAAAAAACAACAGGGTTCCGACGAGCAGTACTTC.

In its sample, this clonotype was seen once. The chain employs TRBV20-1 and TRBJ2-7; tentative D call: TRBD1 (5 bases). The J call is in doubt because the DNA end fits TRBJ2-5 better. Germline CDR1 reads DFQATT; CDR2 reads SNEGSKA (reference sequence). This CDR3 contains 15 residues. The CDR3 region is CSATPMGRVGETQYF. The CDR3 DNA follows: TGCAGTGCCACCCCCATGGGCAGGGTGGGAGAGACCCAGTACTTC.

This chain joins TRBV11-1 and TRBJ2-4; 10 positions agree with TRBD1. V lost 5 bases and J lost 10; bases outside the gene matches: 5. The CDR3 covers 13 residues. CDR1 and CDR2 (germline): SGHAT, FQDESV (reference sequence). DNA for the CDR3: TGTGCCAGCAGCCCGGACAGGGGGAGTATTCAGTACTTC. Translated: CASSPDRGSIQYF.

The chain links TRBV11-2 to TRBJ1-2, with D perhaps matching TRBD1 (5 bases). The CDR3 totals 15 residues. V gave up 5 bases and J gave up 10 bases, with 23 bases separating them. CDR1 and CDR2 from the germline V gene are SGHAT and FQNNGV. The CDR3 spells CASSPQRDSGSDYTF. CDR3 bases: TGTGCCAGCAGCCCTCAGCGGGACTCAGGAAGTGACTACACCTTC.

In its sample, this clonotype was seen a few times. The gene calls are TRBV5-1 and TRBJ1-4; weak D call: TRBD1 (5 bases). The CDR3 extends over 14 amino acids. Trimming left V 4 bases short and J 4 bases short, with 11 bases between. Germline V lookup: CDR1 SGHRS, CDR2 YFSETQ. CDR3 sequence: CASSRGPHNEKLFF. CDR3 nucleotide sequence: TGCGCCAGCAGCAGGGGACCGCATAATGAAAAACTGTTTTTT.

This clonotype has more than one count but fewer than ten. V usage is TRBV12-3 or TRBV12-4 and J usage is TRBJ2-3, with 9 bases identical to TRBD2. With V trimmed by 10 bases and J by 1 base, 3 bases remained unmatched. This CDR3 spans 13 amino acids. CDR3 sequence: CATRTSGTDTQYF. CDR3 DNA sequence: TGTGCCACCAGGACTAGCGGCACAGATACGCAGTATTTT.

This clonotype was recorded many times. V usage is TRBV28 and J usage is TRBJ2-7, with TRBD2 as a possible D gene (6 bases). V lost 3 bases, J lost 0 bases, and 9 bases lay in between. The CDR3 length is 14 residues. CDR1 is MDHEN and CDR2 is SYDVKM in the germline V gene. CDR3 sequence: CASSFEGGSYEQYF. The CDR3 DNA follows: TGTGCCAGCAGTTTCGAGGGAGGCTCCTACGAGCAGTACTTC.

This chain connects TRBV3-1 to TRBJ2-1; 7 bases match TRBD2. Trimming removed 0 bases from V and 6 bases from J; junction bases left unmatched: 11. The CDR3 has 17 residues. Germline CDR1 LGHDT, CDR2 YNNKEL (reference sequence). CDR3: CASSQDLSAGVLNEQFF. DNA of the CDR3: TGTGCCAGCAGCCAAGATCTTTCCGCGGGAGTACTCAATGAGCAGTTCTTC.

This clonotype was picked up many times. The rearrangement links TRBV7-6 to TRBJ2-1; D is unresolved. The V gene lost 2 bases and the J gene lost 5 bases, with 10 bases spanning the gap. The V gene's germline CDR1 is SGHVS and CDR2 FNYEAQ. The length of the CDR3 is 14 residues. The CDR3, as DNA: TGTGCCAGCAGCTTACTTGGTTCCCACAATGAGCAGTTCTTC. Amino acid sequence: CASSLLGSHNEQFF.

The chain has TRBV27 and TRBJ2-4, with 7 bases aligning to TRBD2. This CDR3 is 16 amino acids long. J was trimmed by 3 bases and V by 5 bases; bases with no gene match: 10. CDR1 MNHEY and CDR2 SMNVEV come from the germline V gene (reference sequence). CDR3 region: CASSPLASGVKNIQYF. The CDR3 DNA sequence: TGTGCCAGCAGTCCACTGGCCAGCGGGGTCAAAAACATTCAGTACTTC.

This clonotype was detected only once. A read error may produce the germline difference seen at one junction end. This chain links TRBV2 with TRBJ2-3; 10 bases fit TRBD2. This CDR3 spans 15 amino acids. Germline CDR1 reads SNHLY; CDR2 reads FYNNEI. CDR3: CASSVASGSTDAQYF. As DNA, the CDR3 is TGTGCCAGCAGTGTGGCTAGCGGGAGCACAGATGCGCAGTATTTT.

This clonotype was counted at least ten times. This chain connects TRBV5-1 to TRBJ2-7; tentatively, D is TRBD1 (8 bases). Looked up from germline, CDR1 is SGHRS and CDR2 is YFSETQ. V dropped 3 bases and J dropped 7 bases, with 14 bases sitting between them. The CDR3 sequence is 13 residues long. This CDR3 reads CASSYTGGGEQYF. The CDR3 nucleotides are TGCGCCAGCAGCTACACAGGGGGAGGGGAGCAGTACTTC.

V usage is TRBV20-1 and J usage is TRBJ2-7, with 11 bases identical to TRBD1. The junction had 6 bases not matched to a gene; V was cut back by 5 bases and J by 3 bases. The CDR3 runs to 14 residues. Germline V gene data show CDR1 as DFQATT and CDR2 as SNEGSKA (reference sequence). CDR3 amino acids: CSAPRGTGGYEQYF. The DNA of the CDR3 is TGCAGTGCTCCTCGAGGGACAGGGGGCTACGAGCAGTACTTC.

This clonotype has only a few counts. The J gene is TRBJ2-5, the V gene TRBV10-3; D may correspond to TRBD1 or TRBD2 (5 bases each). V was shortened by 7 bases and J by 0 bases, with 12 bases between the two germline ends. This CDR3 is built from 14 residues. Germline V CDR1 and CDR2: ENHRY, SYGVKD. The CDR3 loop is CAIKSLGDQETQYF. The CDR3 bases are TGTGCCATCAAGAGTCTGGGGGACCAAGAGACCCAGTACTTC.

This clonotype appeared a few times. The V call is TRBV6-6, the J call TRBJ2-3; 12 positions match TRBD2. Trimming removed 4 bases from V and 4 bases from J; junction bases left unmatched: 3. The germline gives CDR1 MNHNY, CDR2 SVGAGI (reference sequence). The CDR3 runs to 15 residues. For the CDR3, the DNA is TGTGCCAGCAGTTGGACTAGCGGGGAGTCAGATACGCAGTATTTT. It translates to CASSWTSGESDTQYF.

The chain joins TRBV10-3 to TRBJ1-4; D ambiguous. CDR1 is ENHRY and CDR2 is SYGVKD in the germline V gene. V was clipped by 6 bases and J by 8 bases, with 13 bases between them. The CDR3 covers 13 residues. The CDR3 coding sequence is TGTGCCATCAGGCCCACCCCTTGGGAAAAACTGTTTTTT. Protein product: CAIRPTPWEKLFF.